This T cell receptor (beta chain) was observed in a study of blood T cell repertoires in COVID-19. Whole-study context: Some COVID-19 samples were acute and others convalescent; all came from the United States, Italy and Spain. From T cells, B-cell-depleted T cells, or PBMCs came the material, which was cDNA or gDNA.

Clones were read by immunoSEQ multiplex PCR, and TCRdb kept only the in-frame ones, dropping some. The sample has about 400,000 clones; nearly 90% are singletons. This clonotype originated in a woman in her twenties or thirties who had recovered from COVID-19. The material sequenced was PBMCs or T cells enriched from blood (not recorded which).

The CDR3 DNA sequence: TGCGCCAGCAGCTTGGTACAGGGGTATGGCTACACCTTC. Translation: CASSLVQGYGYTF. The rearrangement links TRBV5-1 to TRBJ1-2; 7 bases match TRBD1. Germline CDR1 SGHRS, CDR2 YFSETQ. The CDR3 is 13 residues long. Losses at the gene ends were 0 bases for V and 5 bases for J; bases not matched to a gene: 1. Using reference TRBV5-1 and TRBJ1-2 for the parts outside the CDR3, the full variable domain is KAGVTQTPRYLIKTRGQQVTLSCSPISGHRSVSWYQQTPGQGLQFLFEYFSETQRNKGNFPGRFSGRQFSNSRSEMNVSTLELGDSALYLCASSLVQGYGYTFGSGTRLTVV.